This T cell receptor beta chain was identified in a study of T cell changes during pregnancy in multiple sclerosis. Here immunoSEQ multiplex PCR was the method, and the copy in TCRdb shows in-frame clones only, minus some. The table lists roughly 24,000 clones, approximately 86% of them singletons. The germline V gene has CDR1 SGHTS and CDR2 YDEGEE. Trimming left V 4 bases short and J 3 bases short, with 19 bases between. The CDR3 runs 16 residues. The material sequenced was CD4+ T cells from peripheral blood mononuclear cells, taken in the second trimester of pregnancy. The TCR was taken from a female donor in good health, enrolled as a control in a pregnancy study. The J gene is TRBJ1-1, the V gene TRBV5-8; tentatively, D is TRBD1 (5 bases). This CDR3 is CASSLGHLPLDTEAFF. CDR3 in DNA: TGTGCCAGCAGCCTAGGACACCTACCTCTGGACACTGAAGCTTTCTTT.